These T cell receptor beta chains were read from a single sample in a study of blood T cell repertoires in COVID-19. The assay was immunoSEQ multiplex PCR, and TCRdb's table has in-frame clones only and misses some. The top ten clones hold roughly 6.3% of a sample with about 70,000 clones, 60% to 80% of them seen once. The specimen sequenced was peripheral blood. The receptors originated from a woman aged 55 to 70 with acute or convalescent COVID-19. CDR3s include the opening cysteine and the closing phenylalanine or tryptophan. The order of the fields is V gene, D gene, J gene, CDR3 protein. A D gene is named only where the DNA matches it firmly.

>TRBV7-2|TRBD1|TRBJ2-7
CASSSRDRGHEQYF
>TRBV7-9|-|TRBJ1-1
CASSFSQSTEAFF
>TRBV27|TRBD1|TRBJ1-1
CASRRTGLETSEAFF
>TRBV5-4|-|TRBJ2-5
CASSLSGVQETQYF
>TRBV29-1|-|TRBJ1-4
CSGLTTTNEKLFF
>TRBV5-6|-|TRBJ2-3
CASSVTSLAGSTDTQYF
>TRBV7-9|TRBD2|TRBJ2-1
CASSLLAGGFLSYNEQFF
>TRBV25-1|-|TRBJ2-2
CASSESGLPTGELFF
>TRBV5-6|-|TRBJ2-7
CASSLAQGWNEQYF
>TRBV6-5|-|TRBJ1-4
CASSQTNEKLFF
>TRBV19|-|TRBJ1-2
CATAMGRYGYTF
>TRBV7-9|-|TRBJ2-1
CASSLVREQFF
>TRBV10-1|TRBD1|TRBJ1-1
CASSDRGKPNTEAFF
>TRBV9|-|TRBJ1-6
CASSLVPSSYNSPLHF
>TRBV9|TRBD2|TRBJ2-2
CASSTGTLTSGGPGELFF